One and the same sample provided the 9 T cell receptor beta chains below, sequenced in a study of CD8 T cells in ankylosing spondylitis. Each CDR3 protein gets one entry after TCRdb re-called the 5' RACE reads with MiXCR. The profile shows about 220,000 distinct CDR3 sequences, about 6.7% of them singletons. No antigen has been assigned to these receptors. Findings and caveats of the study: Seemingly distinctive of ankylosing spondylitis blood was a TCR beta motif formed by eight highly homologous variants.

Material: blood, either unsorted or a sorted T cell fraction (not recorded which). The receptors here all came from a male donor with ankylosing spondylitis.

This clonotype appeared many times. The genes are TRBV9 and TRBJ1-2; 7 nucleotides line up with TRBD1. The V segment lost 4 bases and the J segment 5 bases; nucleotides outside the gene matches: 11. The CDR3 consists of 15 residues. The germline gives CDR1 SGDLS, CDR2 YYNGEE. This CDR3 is CASSPRGAGGYGYTF. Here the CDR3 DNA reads TGTGCCAGCAGCCCACGGGGGGCAGGGGGATATGGCTACACCTTC.

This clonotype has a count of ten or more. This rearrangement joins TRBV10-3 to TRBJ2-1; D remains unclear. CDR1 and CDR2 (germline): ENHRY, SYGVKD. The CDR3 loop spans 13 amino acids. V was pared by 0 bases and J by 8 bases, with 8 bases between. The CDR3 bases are TGTGCCATCAGTGAGTCCCTTTTGTATGAGCAGTTCTTC. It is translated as CAISESLLYEQFF.

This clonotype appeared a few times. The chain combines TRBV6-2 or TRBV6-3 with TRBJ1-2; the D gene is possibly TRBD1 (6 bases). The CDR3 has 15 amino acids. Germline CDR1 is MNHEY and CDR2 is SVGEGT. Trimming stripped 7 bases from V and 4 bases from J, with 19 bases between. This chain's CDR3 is CASNRRGARGYGYTF. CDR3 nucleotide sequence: TGTGCCAGCAATAGAAGGGGGGCGCGTGGCTATGGCTACACCTTC.

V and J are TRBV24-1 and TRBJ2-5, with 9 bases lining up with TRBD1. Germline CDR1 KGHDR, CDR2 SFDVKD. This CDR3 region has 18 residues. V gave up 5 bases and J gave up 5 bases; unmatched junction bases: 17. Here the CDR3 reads CATSGGLWTGVDEETQYF. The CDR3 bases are TGTGCCACCAGTGGAGGACTTTGGACAGGGGTAGATGAGGAGACCCAGTACTTC.

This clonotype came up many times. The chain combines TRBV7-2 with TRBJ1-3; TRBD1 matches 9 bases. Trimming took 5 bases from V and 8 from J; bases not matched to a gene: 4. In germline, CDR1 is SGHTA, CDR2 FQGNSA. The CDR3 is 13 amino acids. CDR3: CASSTGQGDTIYF. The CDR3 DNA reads TGTGCCAGCAGCACGGGACAGGGAGACACCATATATTTT.

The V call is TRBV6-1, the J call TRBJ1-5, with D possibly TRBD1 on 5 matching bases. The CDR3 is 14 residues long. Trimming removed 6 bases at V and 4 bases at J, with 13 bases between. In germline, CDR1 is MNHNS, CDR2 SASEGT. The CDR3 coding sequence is TGTGCCAGCAGGGTTGCAGGGAGAAATCAGCCCCAGCATTTT. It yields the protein CASRVAGRNQPQHF.

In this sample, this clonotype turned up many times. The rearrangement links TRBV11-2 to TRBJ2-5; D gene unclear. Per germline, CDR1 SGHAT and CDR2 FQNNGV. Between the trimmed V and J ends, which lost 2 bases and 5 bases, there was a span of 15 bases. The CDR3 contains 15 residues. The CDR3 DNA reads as TGTGCCAGCAGCTTACTGTTTACCCTGGGGGAGACCCAGTACTTC. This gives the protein CASSLLFTLGETQYF.

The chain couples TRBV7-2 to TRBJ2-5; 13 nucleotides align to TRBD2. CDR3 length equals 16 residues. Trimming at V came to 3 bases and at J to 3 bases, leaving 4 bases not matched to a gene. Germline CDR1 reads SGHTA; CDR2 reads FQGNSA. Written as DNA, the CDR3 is TGTGCCAGCAGCTTCTGGACTAGCGGGGGCAAAGAGACCCAGTACTTC. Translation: CASSFWTSGGKETQYF.

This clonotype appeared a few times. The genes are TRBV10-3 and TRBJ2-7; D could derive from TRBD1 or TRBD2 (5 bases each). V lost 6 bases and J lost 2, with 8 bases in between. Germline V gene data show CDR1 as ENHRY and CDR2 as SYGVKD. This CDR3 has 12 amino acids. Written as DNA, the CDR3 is TGTGCCATCAGGGGGACGGCCTACGAGCAGTACTTC. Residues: CAIRGTAYEQYF.